One and the same sample provided the 29 T cell receptor beta chains below, sequenced in a study of vaccination effects on CD4 cells after COVID-19. Viral peptide pools were used in the ViraFEST assay to expand antigen-specific CD4+ T cells, and sequencing came afterward. Culture lasted about ten days before CD4+ T cell isolation. Prior SARS-CoV-2 infection was absent in the vaccine recipients, as shown by negative nucleocapsid antibodies. Antigen specificity for these receptors is unknown. The data were produced by immunoSEQ multiplex PCR, yet TCRdb's version contains in-frame clones alone and is incomplete. The table lists tens of thousands of clones, about two thirds of them singletons. Sequencing was performed on CD4+ T cells from PBMCs cultured with SARS-CoV-2 spike peptides, taken before COVID-19 vaccination. Receptor source: a human donor who received a COVID-19 vaccine.

J is TRBJ2-4 and V is TRBV19; D call uncertain. CDR1 is LNHDA, CDR2 SQIVND, per germline (reference sequence). The V gene lost 6 bases and the J gene lost 0 bases, with 15 bases spanning the gap. The CDR3 runs 16 residues. The CDR3 sequence: CASRGFGLLAKNIQYF. In nucleotides, the CDR3 is TGTGCCAGTAGGGGGTTTGGTCTCCTAGCCAAAAACATTCAGTACTTC. Combining the CDR3 with reference TRBV19 and TRBJ2-4 gives the whole variable domain DGGITQSPKYLFRKEGQNVTLSCEQNLNHDAMYWYRQDPGQGLRLIYYSQIVNDFQKGDIAEGYSVSREKKESFPLTVTSAQKNPTAFYLCASRGFGLLAKNIQYFGAGTRLSVL.

J is TRBJ2-3 and V is TRBV4-1, with TRBD2 matching 9 bases. Germline V gene lookup returns CDR1 MGHRA and CDR2 YSYEKL. The CDR3 loop spans 21 amino acids. V gave up 0 bases and J gave up 3 bases; unmatched junction bases: 19. The CDR3 protein is CASSQDMRRGGLFRETDTQYF. The CDR3 DNA reads TGCGCCAGCAGCCAAGATATGAGGCGGGGGGGATTATTTCGAGAAACAGATACGCAGTATTTT.

This clone appeared a few times. The V gene is TRBV12-5, the J gene TRBJ1-1; no definite D call. V lost 1 base and J 6 bases, leaving 6 bases between the germline ends. There are 12 residues in the CDR3. Per the germline V gene, CDR1 is LGHNT and CDR2 is FRNRAP. The CDR3 region is CASGLEIAEAFF. The DNA for the CDR3 is TGTGCTAGTGGTTTGGAAATCGCTGAAGCTTTCTTT.

The rearrangement uses TRBV18 and TRBJ1-2; possibly TRBD1 for D (6 bases). Germline CDR1 reads KGHSH; CDR2 reads LQKENI. Trimming took 1 base from V and 4 from J, leaving 19 bases between them. The CDR3 runs to 17 residues. For the CDR3, the DNA is TGTGCCAGCTCACCACTGACAGGCAGCGACTCCTTCTATGGCTACACCTTC. Residues: CASSPLTGSDSFYGYTF.

The chain joins TRBV28 to TRBJ1-1; D not resolved. The CDR3 has 12 amino acids. Germline lookup yields CDR1 MDHEN and CDR2 SYDVKM. With 2 bases removed from V and 6 bases from J, the gap between germline ends came to 7 bases. In DNA, the CDR3 is TGTGCCAGCAGTTTAATTAAAGCTGAAGCTTTCTTT. Its protein is CASSLIKAEAFF.

There are a few counts of this clone. The chain employs TRBV30 and TRBJ1-2, with D hard to call. Germline CDR1 GTSNPN, CDR2 SVGIG (reference sequence). This CDR3 has 12 amino acids. Trimming removed 0 bases at V and 8 bases at J, with 10 bases between. DNA of the CDR3: TGTGCCTGGAGTGTAACACTGTGGGGCTACACCTTC. This translates into CAWSVTLWGYTF.

The rearrangement links TRBV4-1 to TRBJ1-1; D remains unclear. The CDR3 totals 13 residues. Trimming stripped 1 base from V and 7 bases from J, with 10 bases between. Looked up from germline, CDR1 is MGHRA and CDR2 is YSYEKL. As DNA, the CDR3 is TGCGCCAGCAGCCAAGTACGACGGAATGAAGCTTTCTTT. Its translation is CASSQVRRNEAFF.

V usage is TRBV20-1 and J usage is TRBJ1-3; D gene ambiguous. V was trimmed by 3 bases and J by 3 bases, leaving 9 bases between them. Germline-derived CDR1 and CDR2 are DFQATT and SNEGSKA (reference sequence). This CDR3 region has 13 residues. CDR3 in amino acids: CSASGIDGNTIYF. As DNA, the CDR3 is TGCAGTGCTAGTGGGATAGATGGAAACACCATATATTTT.

This chain links TRBV7-2 with TRBJ1-1; 7 bases fit TRBD1. V gave up 0 bases and J gave up 5 bases; unmatched junction bases: 3. Germline CDR1 is SGHTA and CDR2 is FQGNSA. There are 14 residues in the CDR3. The CDR3, as DNA: TGTGCCAGCAGCTTAGCTACAGGGGTAACTGAAGCTTTCTTT. Translating gives CASSLATGVTEAFF.

This clone came up once. The chain uses TRBV11-2 and TRBJ2-5; possible D gene TRBD1, 5 bases. CDR3 length: 13 amino acids. Trimming removed 5 bases from V and 2 bases from J, with 9 bases in between. The V gene's germline CDR1 is SGHAT and CDR2 FQNNGV. The CDR3 sequence: CASSKGQQETQYF. CDR3 bases: TGTGCCAGCAGCAAGGGGCAACAAGAGACCCAGTACTTC.

Only a few counts were recorded for this clone. The chain uses TRBV10-3 and TRBJ2-1; TRBD2 matches at 13 bases. With 6 bases clipped from V and 4 bases from J, the junction kept 3 bases outside the gene matches. Germline V gene lookup returns CDR1 ENHRY and CDR2 SYGVKD. The CDR3 spans 15 residues. DNA for the CDR3: TGTGCCATCAGAGAACTAGCGGGAGGGTACAATGAGCAGTTCTTC. The encoded protein is CAIRELAGGYNEQFF.

The chain recombines TRBV7-2 with TRBJ2-1, with D possibly matching TRBD1 (6 bases). This CDR3 is 18 amino acids long. Between the trimmed V and J ends, which lost 3 bases and 0 bases, there was a span of 18 bases. The germline CDR1 and CDR2 sequences are SGHTA and FQGNSA. CDR3 bases: TGTGCCAGCAGCTTGGGCGACAGGTGGGGCGGCTCCTACAATGAGCAGTTCTTC. Translated: CASSLGDRWGGSYNEQFF.

The chain carries TRBV5-4 and TRBJ2-5; TRBD2 matches at 7 bases. This CDR3 comprises 13 residues. The V and J ends lost 2 bases and 6 bases, in that order; junction bases with no gene match: 4. Germline V gene sequence: CDR1 SGHNT, CDR2 YYREEE (reference sequence). CDR3 DNA: TGTGCCAGCAGCTTTTCTAGCGGCAAGACCCAGTACTTC. This gives the protein CASSFSSGKTQYF.

A few counts support this clone. V usage is TRBV19 and J usage is TRBJ1-2, with TRBD1 matching 7 bases. CDR3 size: 15 residues. Germline V CDR1 and CDR2: LNHDA, SQIVND (reference sequence). J was trimmed by 2 bases and V by 7 bases; bases with no gene match: 10. The DNA of the CDR3 is TGTGCCAGTAACCCCGGGACAGCTACCAACTATGGCTACACCTTC. Residues: CASNPGTATNYGYTF.

This chain connects TRBV7-2 to TRBJ2-2, with D unclear. Trimming removed 2 bases at V and 2 bases at J, with 9 bases between. The CDR3 is 15 amino acids. Germline loops: CDR1 SGHTA, CDR2 FQGNSA. For the CDR3, the DNA is TGTGCCAGCAGCTTACAAAACATAAACACCGGGGAGCTGTTTTTT. Translating gives CASSLQNINTGELFF.

The chain combines TRBV15 with TRBJ2-5, with a possible D match to TRBD1 (6 bases). The germline V gene encodes CDR1 LNHNV and CDR2 YYDKDF (reference sequence). CDR3 length: 15 amino acids. Trimming shortened V by 5 bases and J by 1 base, and 14 bases separated the two germline ends. The CDR3 DNA reads TGTGCCACCAGCGCCCAACAGGGATTCCAAGAGACCCAGTACTTC. Its protein is CATSAQQGFQETQYF.

The V gene is TRBV12-3 or TRBV12-4, the J gene TRBJ2-2, with TRBD1 matching over 7 bases. The CDR3 covers 13 residues. Trimming took 7 bases from V and 5 from J; bases not matched to a gene: 4. The CDR3 DNA sequence: TGTGCCAGCACCAAACAGGGGACCGGGGAGCTGTTTTTT. This gives the protein CASTKQGTGELFF.

This clone was picked up a small number of times. The V and J genes are TRBV29-1 and TRBJ1-1; D remains ambiguous. Per germline, CDR1 SQVTM and CDR2 ANQGSEA. This CDR3 has 13 amino acids. Trimming removed 6 bases from V and 1 base from J, with 12 bases in between. As DNA, the CDR3 is TGCAGCGTCGCGGTACAGCGGAACACTGAAGCTTTCTTT. The encoded protein is CSVAVQRNTEAFF.

The genes are TRBV11-3 and TRBJ2-7; perhaps TRBD1 as D (5 bases). This CDR3 contains 16 residues. Germline assignment: CDR1 SGHNT and CDR2 YENEEA. V lost 5 bases, J lost 0 bases, and 17 bases lay in between. CDR3 bases: TGTGCCAGCAGCCGTTCAGGGCTTGAAGGCTCCTACGAGCAGTACTTC. It codes for CASSRSGLEGSYEQYF. The complete variable domain, with remaining parts taken from reference TRBV11-3 and TRBJ2-7, reads EAGVVQSPRYKIIEKKQPVAFWCNPISGHNTLYWYLQNLGQGPELLIRYENEEAVDDSQLPKDRFSAERLKGVDSTLKIQPAELGDSAVYLCASSRSGLEGSYEQYFGPGTRLTVT.

This clone has only a few counts. The rearrangement joins TRBV4-1 to TRBJ2-1; no clear D. CDR1 and CDR2 (germline): MGHRA, YSYEKL. Trimming removed 3 bases from V and 4 bases from J, with 13 bases in between. There are 15 residues in the CDR3. This CDR3 is CASSQDRSRYNEQFF. The CDR3 nucleotides read TGCGCCAGCAGCCAGGACCGTAGTAGGTACAATGAGCAGTTCTTC.

The V gene is TRBV2, the J gene TRBJ2-1; the D gene is possibly TRBD1 (5 bases). The germline gives CDR1 SNHLY, CDR2 FYNNEI. The CDR3 spans 14 residues. Deletions cut 1 base from V and 3 bases from J, with 7 bases between. CDR3 DNA: TGTGCCAGCAGTGAAGGGGGCGACTACAATGAGCAGTTCTTC. Protein product: CASSEGGDYNEQFF.

A few counts support this clone. The chain is built from TRBV27 and TRBJ2-1, with a possible D match to TRBD2 (6 bases). The CDR3 is 16 amino acids. V was clipped by 6 bases and J by 8 bases, with 23 bases between them. Looked up from germline, CDR1 is MNHEY and CDR2 is SMNVEV (reference sequence). The CDR3 protein is CASRSRGSLAYDEQFF. The CDR3 region has the DNA TGTGCCAGCAGGAGTCGGGGGAGTCTTGCGTACGATGAGCAGTTCTTC.

The rearrangement links TRBV5-1 to TRBJ2-1; 15 bases are a match to TRBD2. The CDR3 is made up of 16 amino acids. Unmatched junction bases numbered 7, after V lost 5 bases and J lost 7 bases. Germline lookup yields CDR1 SGHRS and CDR2 YFSETQ. The chain's CDR3 is CASSWTSGRAPNEQFF. The CDR3 region has the DNA TGCGCCAGCAGTTGGACTAGCGGGAGGGCCCCAAATGAGCAGTTCTTC.

The chain joins TRBV9 to TRBJ1-2; possible D gene TRBD1, 5 bases. This CDR3 region has 16 residues. The V end lost 4 bases, the J end lost 1 base, and 17 bases lay between the germline ends. The germline CDR1 and CDR2 sequences are SGDLS and YYNGEE. The CDR3 coding sequence is TGTGCCAGCAGCCCCCGAAGGGACGGTCTTAACTATGGCTACACCTTC. The encoded protein is CASSPRRDGLNYGYTF.

V and J are TRBV28 and TRBJ2-1; D call uncertain. Germline V gene lookup returns CDR1 MDHEN and CDR2 SYDVKM. V lost 6 bases to trimming and J lost 8 bases, with 11 bases between them. The CDR3 is 12 residues long. The CDR3 reads CASSPAGHEQFF. In nucleotides, the CDR3 is TGTGCCAGCAGCCCCGCCGGCCATGAGCAGTTCTTC.

This chain links TRBV12-3 or TRBV12-4 with TRBJ1-1; D is unclear. The CDR3 is 11 amino acids. Deletions cut 6 bases from V and 5 bases from J, with 7 bases between. CDR3 region: CASRLGTEAFF. The CDR3 coding sequence is TGTGCCAGCAGGCTAGGGACTGAAGCTTTCTTT.

V gene TRBV5-1 combines with J gene TRBJ1-1; no definite D call. V lost 0 bases, J lost 2 bases, and 5 bases lay in between. Germline CDR1 SGHRS, CDR2 YFSETQ. The CDR3 sequence is 13 residues long. In nucleotides, the CDR3 is TGCGCCAGCAGCTTGGACTACAACACTGAAGCTTTCTTT. Residues: CASSLDYNTEAFF.

In nucleotides, the CDR3 is TGTGCCATCAATCAGGACAGATTCTCTGGGGCCAACGTCCTGACTTTC. It yields the protein CAINQDRFSGANVLTF. The V gene is TRBV10-3, the J gene TRBJ2-6; D possibly corresponds to TRBD1 (6 bases). Per the germline V gene, CDR1 is ENHRY and CDR2 is SYGVKD. The CDR3 consists of 16 residues. Deletions cut 7 bases from V and 0 bases from J, with 13 bases between.

The V call is TRBV30, the J call TRBJ1-4; D not resolved. The germline V and J ends were trimmed by 3 bases and 8 bases, with 7 bases remaining between them. The CDR3 is 11 amino acids. The V gene's germline CDR1 is GTSNPN and CDR2 SVGIG (reference sequence). The DNA for the CDR3 is TGTGCCTGGAGCGAGGCGGAAAAACTGTTTTTT. Translating gives CAWSEAEKLFF.